The entry below describes one T cell receptor (beta chain). Its antigen is still unknown. Trimming removed 3 bases from V and 6 bases from J, with 21 bases in between. CDR1 LGHNA and CDR2 YNFKEQ come from the germline V gene. The CDR3 has 16 amino acids. The data derive from a study of cytomegalovirus exposure and HLA in healthy donors. Study results and limitations: Researchers catalogued approximately 160 TCR beta chains as cytomegalovirus-associated. In an earlier analysis, about 90% or about 30%: the productive usage of most TCR beta V segments.

The PCR contained 60 Vbeta and 13 Jbeta primers. Assay used: immunoSEQ multiplex PCR; TCRdb lists only in-frame clones, some missing. The sample has 25,000 to 40,000 clones, more than 60% seen once; the top ten hold about a fifth. This rearrangement joins TRBV4-2 to TRBJ2-7; possible D gene TRBD1, 5 bases. The sequencing sample was made of PBMCs. This sequence originates from a man aged 50 or older in good health and CMV-seropositive. The CDR3 DNA follows: TGTGCCAGCAGCCACCAACATGGGGCCGAGCATTCCGAGCAGTACTTC. Translation: CASSHQHGAEHSEQYF.